In its sample, the clone carrying this TCR beta chain was seen a few times. The cohort comprised adults aged about 18 to 89 years residing in some 24 US areas. Allocation to cohorts depended on clinical history reported by the participants. This specimen comes from a study of blood T cell repertoires in COVID-19. As for the study in general: In each case, the material was cDNA or gDNA derived from T cells, B-cell-depleted T cells, or PBMCs.

Germline V lookup: CDR1 MGHRA, CDR2 YSYEKL. With 6 bases clipped from V and 5 bases from J, the junction kept 9 bases outside the gene matches. This CDR3 spans 14 amino acids. Source study methods: Amplifying reference gene primers gave estimates of nucleated cell counts. Sequencing was performed with immunoSEQ multiplex PCR; in TCRdb, only in-frame clones are kept and a portion is missing. That table supplies the V and J calls and clone size; D and trimming were determined from the DNA. The sample consists of approximately 200,000 clones, more than 65% of them appearing once. V is TRBV4-1 and J is TRBJ1-1, with 7 bases aligning to TRBD1. Sequenced input: PBMCs or T cells enriched from blood (not recorded which). This TCR came from a man aged 35-49 years who had recovered from COVID-19. The DNA for the CDR3 is TGCGCCAGCAGGCCACCAGGGGGTTGGACTGAAGCTTTCTTT. Translation: CASRPPGGWTEAFF.